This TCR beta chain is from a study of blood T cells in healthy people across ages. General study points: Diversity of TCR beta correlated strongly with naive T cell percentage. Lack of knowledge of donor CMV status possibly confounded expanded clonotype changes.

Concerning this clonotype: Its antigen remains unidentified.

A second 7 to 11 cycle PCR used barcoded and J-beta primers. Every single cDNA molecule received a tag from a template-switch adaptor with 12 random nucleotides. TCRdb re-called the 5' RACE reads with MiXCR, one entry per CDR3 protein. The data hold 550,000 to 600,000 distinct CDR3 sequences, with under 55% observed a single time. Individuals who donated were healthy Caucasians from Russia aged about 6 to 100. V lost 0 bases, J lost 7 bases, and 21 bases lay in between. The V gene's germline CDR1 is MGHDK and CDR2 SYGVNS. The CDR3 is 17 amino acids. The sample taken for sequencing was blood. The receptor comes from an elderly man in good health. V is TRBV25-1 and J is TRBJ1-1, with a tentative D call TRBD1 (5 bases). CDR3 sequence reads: CASSEYKGGGTTDEAFF. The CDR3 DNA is TGTGCCAGCAGTGAATATAAGGGTGGGGGGACGACAGATGAAGCTTTCTTT.